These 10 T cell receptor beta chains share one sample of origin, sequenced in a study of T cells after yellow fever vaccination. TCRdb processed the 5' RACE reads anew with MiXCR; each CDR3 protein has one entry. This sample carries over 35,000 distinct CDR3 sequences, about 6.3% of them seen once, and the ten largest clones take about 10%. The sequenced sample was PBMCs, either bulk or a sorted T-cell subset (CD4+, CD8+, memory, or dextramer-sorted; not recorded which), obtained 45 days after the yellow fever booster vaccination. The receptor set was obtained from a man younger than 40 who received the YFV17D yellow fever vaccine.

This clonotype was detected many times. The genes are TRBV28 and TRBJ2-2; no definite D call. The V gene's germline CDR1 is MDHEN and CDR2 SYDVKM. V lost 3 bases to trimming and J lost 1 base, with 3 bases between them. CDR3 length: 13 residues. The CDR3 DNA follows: TGTGCCAGCAGTTTTCAGAACACCGGGGAGCTGTTTTTT. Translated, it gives CASSFQNTGELFF.

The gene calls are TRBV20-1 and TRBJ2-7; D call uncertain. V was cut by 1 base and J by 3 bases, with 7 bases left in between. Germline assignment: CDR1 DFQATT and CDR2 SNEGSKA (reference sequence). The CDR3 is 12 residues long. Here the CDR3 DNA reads TGCAGTGCTAGAGGAAGACTCTACGAGCAGTACTTC. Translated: CSARGRLYEQYF.

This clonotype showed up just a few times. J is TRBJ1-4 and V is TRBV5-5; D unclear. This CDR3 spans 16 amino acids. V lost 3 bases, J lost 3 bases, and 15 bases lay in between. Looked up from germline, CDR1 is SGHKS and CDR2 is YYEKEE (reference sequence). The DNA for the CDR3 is TGTGCCAGCAGCTCCCCCTGGGGAGGATCTAATGAAAAACTGTTTTTT. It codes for CASSSPWGGSNEKLFF.

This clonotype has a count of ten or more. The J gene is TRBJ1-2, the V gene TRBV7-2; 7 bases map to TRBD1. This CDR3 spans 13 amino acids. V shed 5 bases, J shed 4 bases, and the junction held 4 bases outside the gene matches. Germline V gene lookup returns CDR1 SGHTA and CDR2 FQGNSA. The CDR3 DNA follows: TGTGCCAGCAGCCAGGGGGTTCGCTATGGCTACACCTTC. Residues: CASSQGVRYGYTF. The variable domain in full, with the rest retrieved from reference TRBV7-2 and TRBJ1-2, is GAGVSQSPSNKVTEKGKDVELRCDPISGHTALYWYRQSLGQGLEFLIYFQGNSAPDKSGLPSDRFSAERTGGSVSTLTIQRTQQEDSAVYLCASSQGVRYGYTFGSGTRLTVV.

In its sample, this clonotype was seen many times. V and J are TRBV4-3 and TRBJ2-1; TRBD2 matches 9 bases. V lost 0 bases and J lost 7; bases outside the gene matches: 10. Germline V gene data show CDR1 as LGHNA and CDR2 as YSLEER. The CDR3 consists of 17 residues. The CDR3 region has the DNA TGCGCCAGCAGCCAAGACAAACTAGCGGGTTTGGTTAATGAGCAGTTCTTC. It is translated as CASSQDKLAGLVNEQFF.

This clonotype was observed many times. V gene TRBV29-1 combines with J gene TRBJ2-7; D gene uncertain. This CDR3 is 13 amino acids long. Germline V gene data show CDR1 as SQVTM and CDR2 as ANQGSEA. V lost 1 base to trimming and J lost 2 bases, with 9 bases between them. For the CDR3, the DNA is TGCAGCGTTGAAGGAGCACCTGCCTACGAGCAGTACTTC. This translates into CSVEGAPAYEQYF.

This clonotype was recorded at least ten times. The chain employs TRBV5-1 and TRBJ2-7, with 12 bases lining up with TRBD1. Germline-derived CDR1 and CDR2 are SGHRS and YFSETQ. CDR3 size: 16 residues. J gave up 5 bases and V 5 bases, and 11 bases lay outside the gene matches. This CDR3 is CASSRAGTGGHHEQYF. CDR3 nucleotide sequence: TGCGCCAGCAGTCGTGCCGGGACAGGGGGCCATCACGAGCAGTACTTC.

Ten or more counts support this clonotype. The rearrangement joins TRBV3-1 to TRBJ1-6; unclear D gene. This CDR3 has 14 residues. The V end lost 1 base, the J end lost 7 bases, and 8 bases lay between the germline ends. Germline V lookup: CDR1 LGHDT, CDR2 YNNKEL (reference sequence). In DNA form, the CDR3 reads TGTGCCAGCAGCCAAGTGTCTGGGAATTCACCCCTCCACTTT. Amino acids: CASSQVSGNSPLHF.

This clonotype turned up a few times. The CDR3 bases are TGTGCCAGCACCCAAGAAAGGGACAGGGCTCTGTATGGCTACACCTTC. The encoded protein is CASTQERDRALYGYTF. V gene TRBV7-2 combines with J gene TRBJ1-2; 9 bases map to TRBD1. The CDR3 covers 16 residues. CDR1 is SGHTA and CDR2 is FQGNSA in the germline V gene. V lost 7 bases, J lost 5 bases, and 14 bases stayed unmatched.

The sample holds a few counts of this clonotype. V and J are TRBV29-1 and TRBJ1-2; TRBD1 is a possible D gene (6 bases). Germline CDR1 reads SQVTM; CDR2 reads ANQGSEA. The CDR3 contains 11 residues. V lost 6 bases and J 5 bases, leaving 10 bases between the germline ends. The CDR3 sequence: CSVVTGYGYTF. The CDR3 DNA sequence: TGCAGCGTGGTTACAGGGTATGGCTACACCTTC.